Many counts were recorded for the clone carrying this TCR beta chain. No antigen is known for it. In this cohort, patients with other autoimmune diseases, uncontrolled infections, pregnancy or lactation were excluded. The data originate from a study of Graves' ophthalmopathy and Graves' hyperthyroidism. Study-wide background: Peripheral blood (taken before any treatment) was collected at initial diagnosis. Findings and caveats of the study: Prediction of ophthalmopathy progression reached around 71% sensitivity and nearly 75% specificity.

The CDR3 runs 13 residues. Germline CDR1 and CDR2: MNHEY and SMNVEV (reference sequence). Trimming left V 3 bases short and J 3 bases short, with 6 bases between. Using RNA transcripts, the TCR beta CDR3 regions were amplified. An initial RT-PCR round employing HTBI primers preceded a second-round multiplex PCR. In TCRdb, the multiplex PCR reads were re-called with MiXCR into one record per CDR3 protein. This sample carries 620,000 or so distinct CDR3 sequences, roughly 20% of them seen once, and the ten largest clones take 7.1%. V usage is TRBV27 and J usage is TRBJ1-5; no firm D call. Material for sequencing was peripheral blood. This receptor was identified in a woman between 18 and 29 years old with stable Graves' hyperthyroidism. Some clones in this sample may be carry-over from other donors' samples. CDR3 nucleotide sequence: TGTGCCAGCAGTTTCGAATTCAATCAGCCCCAGCATTTT. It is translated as CASSFEFNQPQHF.